This T cell receptor beta chain was identified in a study of identical twins. TCRdb independently ran MiXCR on the 5' RACE reads; one entry per CDR3 protein. Here the sample spans 450,000 or so distinct CDR3 sequences, less than 25% being singletons. This CDR3 has 14 residues. CDR1 and CDR2 (germline): SGHAT, FQNNGV. V was pared by 5 bases and J by 0 bases, with 11 bases between. This clonotype was observed a handful of times. These data also formed part of another study, on T cells expressing NK-cell markers.

The material sequenced was CD4+ T cells sorted from blood. The chain uses TRBV11-2 and TRBJ2-7; TRBD2 is a possible D gene (5 bases). This receptor was obtained from a woman in her late teens or twenties in good health. For the CDR3, the DNA is TGTGCCAGCAGCCCGGACGGGAACTCCTACGAGCAGTACTTC. Translating gives CASSPDGNSYEQYF.